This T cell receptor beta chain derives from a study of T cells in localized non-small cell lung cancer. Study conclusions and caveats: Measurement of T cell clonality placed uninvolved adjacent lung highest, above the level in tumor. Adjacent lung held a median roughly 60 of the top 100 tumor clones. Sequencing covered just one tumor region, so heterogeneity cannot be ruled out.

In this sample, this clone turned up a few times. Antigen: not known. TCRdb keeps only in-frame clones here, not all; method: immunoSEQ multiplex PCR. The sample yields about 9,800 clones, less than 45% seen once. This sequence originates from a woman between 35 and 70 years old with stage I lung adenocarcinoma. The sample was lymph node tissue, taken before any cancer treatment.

CDR3 DNA: TGTGCCAGCAGCGTAGGGACTAGCGGGGGCACAGATACGCAGTATTTT. Protein: CASSVGTSGGTDTQYF. The chain couples TRBV9 to TRBJ2-3, with 12 nucleotides matching TRBD2. The germline V gene has CDR1 SGDLS and CDR2 YYNGEE. The V segment lost 0 bases and the J segment 1 base; nucleotides outside the gene matches: 0. The CDR3 runs 16 residues.